This T cell receptor (beta chain) was documented in a study of shared clonotypes between healthy human individuals. Study in general: A couple of female and a few male donors aged 18 to 49 were enrolled.

Only in-frame clones appear in the TCRdb table, and some are missing; sequencing was by immunoSEQ multiplex PCR. Here the sample spans about 980,000 clones, less than 85% being singletons. CDR3 length equals 16 residues. Germline CDR1 reads LGHNA; CDR2 reads YNFKEQ. V dropped 4 bases and J dropped 2; count of bases not matched to a gene: 8. It was into CD45RA+ naive and CD45RA-negative memory subsets that the CD4+ cells were split. The sequence was collected from a man younger than 35 in good health. Specimen: memory CD4+ T cells sorted from blood. Subset meaning: CD45RA-negative fraction. The chain joins TRBV4-2 to TRBJ1-5, with 7 bases aligning to TRBD1. The CDR3 DNA follows: TGTGCCAGCAGCCTAAAAGACAGGGATGGCAATCAGCCCCAGCATTTT. As protein: CASSLKDRDGNQPQHF.